This is a list of T cell receptor beta chains from one sample in a study of T cell responses to AZD1222 COVID-19 vaccine. Only in-frame clones appear in the TCRdb table, and some are missing; sequencing was by immunoSEQ multiplex PCR. The table records approximately 150,000 clones, 90% to 95% of them present only once. The specimen was peripheral blood, collected on day 0 of MenACWY control vaccination. The receptor source for this set is an adult in good health. Each CDR3 is given with its conserved first and last residue. A D gene is named only where the DNA matches it firmly. Some rows mark clone size as missing; the rest say once, few, many or name a class of expanded clone.

J,D,V,size,CDR3,DNA
TRBJ2-1,TRBD2,TRBV24-1,-,CATSDLNPAGGSNEQFF,TGTGCCACCAGTGATTTGAACCCAGCGGGAGGGAGCAATGAGCAGTTCTTC
TRBJ1-4,-,TRBV28,-,CAGRAPGEKLFF,TGTGCCGGCAGGGCCCCAGGTGAAAAACTGTTTTTT
TRBJ2-3,-,TRBV30,-,CAWKPKDTQYF,TGTGCCTGGAAGCCCAAAGATACGCAGTATTTT
TRBJ1-2,-,TRBV4-1,-,CASSQVSGYGYTF,TGCGCCAGCAGCCAAGTCTCAGGGTATGGCTACACCTTC
TRBJ2-7,-,TRBV5-1,-,CASSTRTGLDSYEQYF,TGCGCCAGCAGCACGAGAACAGGGCTTGACTCCTACGAGCAGTACTTC
TRBJ1-6,-,TRBV13,-,CASSLGIPGSYNSPLHF,TGTGCCAGCAGCTTGGGGATTCCGGGCTCCTATAATTCACCCCTCCACTTT
TRBJ1-2,TRBD1,TRBV9,-,CASSVEGATNYGYTF,TGTGCCAGCAGCGTAGAGGGGGCGACTAACTATGGCTACACCTTC
TRBJ2-3,TRBD2,TRBV19,-,CASIGSGGATDTQYF,TGTGCCAGTATTGGGAGCGGGGGGGCAACAGATACGCAGTATTTT
TRBJ1-1,-,TRBV5-1,few,CASSIATGTEAFF,TGCGCCAGCAGCATCGCGACAGGTACTGAAGCTTTCTTT
TRBJ2-7,-,TRBV13,once,CASTIGGEVFYEQYF,TGTGCCAGCACCATAGGGGGGGAGGTGTTTTACGAGCAGTACTTC
TRBJ1-2,-,TRBV18,-,CASSPDGGYGYTF,TGTGCCAGCTCACCAGATGGGGGCTATGGCTACACCTTC
TRBJ1-1,-,TRBV7-9,-,CASSLREGATEAFF,TGTGCCAGCAGCTTAAGAGAAGGGGCAACTGAAGCTTTCTTT
TRBJ2-7,-,TRBV3-1/TRBV3-2,-,CASSLSSYEQYF,TGTGCCAGCAGCCTCAGCTCCTACGAGCAGTACTTC
TRBJ1-2,-,TRBV28,-,CASSLGGYGYTF,TGTGCCAGCAGTCTAGGGGGCTATGGCTACACCTTC
TRBJ1-1,TRBD1,TRBV10-3,few,CAISKQGGNTEAFF,TGTGCCATCAGTAAACAGGGGGGAAACACTGAAGCTTTCTTT
TRBJ2-1,TRBD1,TRBV4-3,once,CASSQGGDRAHNEQFF,TGCGCCAGCAGCCAAGGGGGGGACAGGGCCCACAATGAGCAGTTCTTC
TRBJ1-2,-,TRBV12-3/TRBV12-4,-,CASRHGQLYGYTF,TGTGCCAGCAGACATGGACAGCTCTATGGCTACACCTTC
TRBJ1-1,-,TRBV3-1/TRBV3-2,once,CASSQGPEAFF,TGTGCCAGCAGCCAAGGGCCAGAGGCTTTCTTT
TRBJ2-5,-,TRBV4-1,few,CASSLGIKVYQETQYF,TGCGCCAGCAGCCTTGGCATTAAAGTGTACCAAGAGACCCAGTACTTC
TRBJ2-3,-,TRBV24-1,few,CATRRSGADTQYF,TGTGCCACCAGACGGTCTGGGGCAGATACGCAGTATTTT
TRBJ2-7,-,TRBV4-2,few,CASSFQTHPSSYEQYF,TGTGCCAGCAGTTTCCAGACACATCCTAGCTCCTACGAGCAGTACTTC
TRBJ2-7,TRBD2,TRBV28,-,CASSLAGGPDHEQYF,TGTGCCAGCAGCCTAGCGGGAGGGCCGGACCACGAGCAGTACTTC
TRBJ2-7,-,TRBV7-2,-,CASSNRDGGYEQYF,TGTGCCAGCAGCAATCGGGACGGCGGATACGAGCAGTACTTC
TRBJ1-4,-,TRBV30,-,CAWKRGHTNEKLFF,TGTGCCTGGAAACGGGGACATACGAATGAAAAACTGTTTTTT
TRBJ2-4,-,TRBV18,-,CASSPQGLRLAKNIQYF,TGTGCCAGCTCACCACAAGGGCTTAGGTTGGCCAAAAACATTCAGTACTTC
TRBJ1-2,TRBD1,TRBV6-1,once,CASSDRDRINYGYTF,TGTGCCAGCAGTGACCGGGACAGGATTAACTATGGCTACACCTTC
TRBJ1-2,-,TRBV5-4,-,CASSLVGELTGYTF,TGTGCCAGCAGCTTGGTCGGGGAACTGACTGGCTACACCTTC
TRBJ1-2,-,TRBV28,-,CASSFAPAGRGYTF,TGTGCCAGCAGTTTCGCCCCCGCAGGTCGGGGCTACACCTTC
TRBJ1-5,TRBD1,TRBV6-6,-,CASSFLNRGDQPQHF,TGTGCCAGCAGCTTCCTTAACAGGGGAGATCAGCCCCAGCATTTT
TRBJ1-2,TRBD1,TRBV13,-,CASSPWTGRRGYTF,TGTGCCAGCAGCCCGTGGACAGGGCGGAGAGGCTACACCTTC
TRBJ2-1,-,TRBV24-1,-,CATSVSRVRTNEQFF,TGTGCCACCAGTGTAAGCAGGGTGAGGACAAATGAGCAGTTCTTC
TRBJ2-2,TRBD1,TRBV7-9,-,CASSSDRGQGGELFF,TGTGCCAGCAGCTCGGACAGGGGGCAGGGCGGGGAGCTGTTTTTT
TRBJ1-5,TRBD1,TRBV28,-,CASSHRGGLNQPQHF,TGTGCCAGCAGCCACAGGGGGGGCCTCAATCAGCCCCAGCATTTT
TRBJ1-6,-,TRBV28,once,CASSLFTRGGGNSPLHF,TGTGCCAGCAGTTTATTCACCCGGGGGGGAGGTAATTCACCCCTCCACTTT
TRBJ2-5,-,TRBV2,few,CASTAGQETQYF,TGTGCCAGCACGGCGGGGCAAGAGACCCAGTACTTC
TRBJ2-1,TRBD2,TRBV7-9,-,CASSPLAGAYNEQFF,TGTGCCAGCAGCCCACTAGCGGGGGCCTACAATGAGCAGTTCTTC
TRBJ2-1,TRBD2,TRBV27,-,CASSLLAGGPLLGEQFF,TGTGCCAGCAGTTTACTAGCGGGGGGGCCTCTTCTCGGTGAGCAGTTCTTC
TRBJ1-2,TRBD1,TRBV23-1,-,CASSQRDRNYGYTF,TGCGCCAGCAGTCAAAGGGACAGGAACTATGGCTACACCTTC
TRBJ2-2,-,TRBV2,-,CATRGQGGYTGELFF,TGTGCCACCCGCGGACAGGGAGGGTACACCGGGGAGCTGTTTTTT
TRBJ2-3,TRBD1,TRBV11-3,-,CASSGTGQGTAGSRTDTQYF,TGTGCCAGCAGCGGAACCGGACAGGGTACAGCCGGATCGCGCACAGATACGCAGTATTTT
TRBJ1-5,-,TRBV28,-,CASSPNLNQPQHF,TGTGCCAGCAGTCCAAACTTGAATCAGCCCCAGCATTTT
TRBJ1-1,-,TRBV10-3,once,CARRDNLNTEAFF,TGTGCCAGACGGGACAACTTGAACACTGAAGCTTTCTTT
TRBJ1-1,-,TRBV6-5,-,CASSYSGGNTEAFF,TGTGCCAGCAGTTACTCAGGGGGAAACACTGAAGCTTTCTTT
TRBJ1-2,-,TRBV6-4,-,CAITGGECTF,TGTGCCATCACGGGCGGGGAGTGCACCTTC
TRBJ1-1,-,TRBV19,-,CASSITGTEAFF,TGTGCCAGTAGTATAACGGGGACTGAAGCTTTCTTT
TRBJ1-3,-,TRBV4-1,-,CASSQDRNTIYF,TGCGCCAGCAGCCAAGATAGGAACACCATATATTTT
TRBJ2-3,-,TRBV19,-,CASRESGSTDTQYF,TGTGCCAGTAGAGAGAGCGGATCCACAGATACGCAGTATTTT
TRBJ2-5,-,TRBV3-1/TRBV3-2,-,CASSQSYQETQYF,TGTGCCAGCAGCCAATCGTACCAAGAGACCCAGTACTTC
TRBJ2-1,TRBD2,TRBV2,-,CASSERLASEQFF,TGTGCCAGCAGTGAACGACTAGCTTCCGAGCAGTTCTTC
TRBJ1-2,TRBD1,TRBV28,-,CASSSGQGRGYTF,TGTGCCAGCAGTAGTGGACAGGGACGCGGCTACACCTTC